This T cell receptor beta chain was sequenced during a study of CD8+ T cells in alopecia areata. Study context: At a dose of 5 to 10 mg twice daily, oral tofacitinib was given to treated patients. Percent affected scalp area, the SALT score, rated treated patients' severity.

The V gene's germline CDR1 is SQVTM and CDR2 ANQGSEA. This CDR3 has 13 amino acids. Trimming took off 1 base at V and 4 bases at J, with 10 bases between the two ends. After isolation, RNA underwent reverse transcription to generate cDNA as the sequencing template. Sequencing used immunoSEQ multiplex PCR; TCRdb keeps in-frame clones, though not all of them. The data show about 42,000 clones, approximately 65% seen once. Treatment denoted: oral pan-JAK inhibitor, 5-10 mg twice daily. The chain carries TRBV29-1 and TRBJ1-2, with D possibly being TRBD1 (5 bases). The sequence was obtained from a human donor with alopecia areata. Sequenced material: CD8+ T cells sorted from blood, taken at week 4, from a patient treated with tofacitinib. The CDR3: CSVEGGISYGYTF. The DNA of the CDR3 is TGCAGCGTTGAAGGGGGCATCAGCTATGGCTACACCTTC.